The clone carrying this T cell receptor (beta chain) was seen at least ten times. This entry comes from a study of T-cell reconstitution after alpha-beta-depleted transplantation in children. The germline gives CDR1 DFQATT, CDR2 SNEGSKA (reference sequence). The CDR3 extends over 20 amino acids. The J segment lost 1 base and the V segment lost 1 base, leaving 15 bases of the junction unmatched. TCRbeta library construction was performed incorporating unique molecular identifiers. TCRdb called the PCR reads again in MiXCR, with one record for every CDR3 protein. The sample contains almost 400,000 distinct CDR3 sequences, roughly 21% of which appear only once.

This material consisted of PBMCs from the stem cell graft donor, taken from the stem cell graft. The TCR comes from a human donor who donated a stem cell graft to a child with acute myeloid leukemia. The chain combines TRBV20-1 with TRBJ2-2, with 10 bases matching TRBD2. The DNA for the CDR3 is TGCAGTGCTAGAGGCCCGGGTGGGGCTAGCGGGAGTCAGAACACCGGGGAGCTGTTTTTT. It specifies CSARGPGGASGSQNTGELFF.